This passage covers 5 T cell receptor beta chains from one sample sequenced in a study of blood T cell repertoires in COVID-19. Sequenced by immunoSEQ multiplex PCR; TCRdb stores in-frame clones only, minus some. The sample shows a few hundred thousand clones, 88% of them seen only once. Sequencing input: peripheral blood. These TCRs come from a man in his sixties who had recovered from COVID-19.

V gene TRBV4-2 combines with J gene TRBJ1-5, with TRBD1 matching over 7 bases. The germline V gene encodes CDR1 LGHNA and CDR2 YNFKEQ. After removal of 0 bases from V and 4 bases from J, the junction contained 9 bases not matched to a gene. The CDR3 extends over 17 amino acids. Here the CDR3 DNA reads TGTGCCAGCAGCCAAGATCACGCAGGGGGGAGGAATCAGCCCCAGCATTTT. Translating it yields CASSQDHAGGRNQPQHF.

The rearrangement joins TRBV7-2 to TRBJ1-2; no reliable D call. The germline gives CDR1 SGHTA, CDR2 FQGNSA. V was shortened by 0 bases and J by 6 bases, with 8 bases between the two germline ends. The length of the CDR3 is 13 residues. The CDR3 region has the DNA TGTGCCAGCAGCTTAGCGCTCAGTGATGGCTACACCTTC. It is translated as CASSLALSDGYTF.

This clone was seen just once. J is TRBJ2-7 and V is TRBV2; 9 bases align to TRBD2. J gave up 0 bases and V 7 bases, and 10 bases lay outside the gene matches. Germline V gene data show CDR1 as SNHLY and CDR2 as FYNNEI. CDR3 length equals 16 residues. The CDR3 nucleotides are TGTGCCAGCACCGCCCGTAGCGGGGGACACTCCTACGAGCAGTACTTC. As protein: CASTARSGGHSYEQYF.

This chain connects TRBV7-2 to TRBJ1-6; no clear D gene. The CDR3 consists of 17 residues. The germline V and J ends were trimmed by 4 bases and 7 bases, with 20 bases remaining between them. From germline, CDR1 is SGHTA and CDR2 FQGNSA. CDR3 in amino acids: CASSSTPLPAGNSPLHF. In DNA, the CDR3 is TGTGCCAGCAGCTCAACCCCGTTGCCGGCGGGGAATTCACCCCTCCACTTT.

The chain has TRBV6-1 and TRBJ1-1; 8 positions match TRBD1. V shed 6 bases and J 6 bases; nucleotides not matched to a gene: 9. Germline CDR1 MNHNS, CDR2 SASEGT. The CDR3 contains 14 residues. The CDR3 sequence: CASSRVEQGAEAFF. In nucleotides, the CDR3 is TGTGCCAGCAGCAGGGTAGAACAGGGGGCTGAAGCTTTCTTT.